This T cell receptor beta chain came from a study of T cells after yellow fever vaccination. In the study overall: Preparation of fractions with low cell numbers was performed using SMART-Seq v4 Ultra Low Input.

The table lists this clonotype with many counts. The antigen remains undetermined. One entry per CDR3 protein results from TCRdb running MiXCR on the 5' RACE reads. The sample shows about 74,000 distinct CDR3 sequences, approximately 7% of them seen only once. Study-level findings and limits: Subsequent booster samples again held most clones from primary vaccination (more than 95% CD4, roughly 91% CD8). Although most clonotypes did not, a small share appeared in both CD4 and CD8 compartments.

CDR1 is LGHNA, CDR2 YNFKEQ, per germline. This CDR3 has 15 residues. Trimming pared 0 bases from V and 2 bases from J, leaving 10 bases between. The TCR was taken from a man aged 18 to 29 who received the YFV17D yellow fever vaccine. The rearrangement joins TRBV4-2 to TRBJ1-2; D call uncertain. Sequencing used CD8+ T cells sorted from PBMCs, obtained around 5 days after the first yellow fever vaccination. This CDR3 reads CASSQEQVYNYGYTF. The DNA for the CDR3 is TGTGCCAGCAGCCAAGAGCAGGTTTACAACTATGGCTACACCTTC.